Below are 18 T cell receptor beta chains sequenced from a single sample in a study of OX40 agonist ivuxolimab in advanced cancers. Clones were sequenced by immunoSEQ multiplex PCR, and TCRdb holds only the in-frame ones, with some missing. The sample shows around 100,000 clones, 80% to 95% of them seen only once. Material: CD4+ or CD8+ T cells sorted from blood, obtained in a trial of the OX40 agonist ivuxolimab. The source of these receptors is an adult with an advanced solid tumor such as melanoma, head and neck, liver or kidney cancer.

This chain links TRBV5-1 with TRBJ2-7, with TRBD2 matching 11 bases. The V gene's germline CDR1 is SGHRS and CDR2 YFSETQ. The length of the CDR3 is 16 residues. V lost 2 bases to trimming and J lost 9 bases; unmatched junction nucleotides: 13. This CDR3 reads CASSLRTSGSPTRQYF. The CDR3 DNA reads TGCGCCAGCAGCTTAAGAACTAGCGGGAGCCCTACGAGGCAGTACTTC.

The chain employs TRBV5-4 and TRBJ2-3; TRBD1 might be the D (5 bases). The CDR3 extends over 15 amino acids. Germline V lookup: CDR1 SGHNT, CDR2 YYREEE (reference sequence). The germline V and J ends were trimmed by 1 base and 3 bases, with 12 bases remaining between them. The CDR3 sequence: CASSLQGARTDTQYF. DNA of the CDR3: TGTGCCAGCAGCTTGCAGGGCGCGAGAACAGATACGCAGTATTTT.

Of note for this clone: Other DNA sequences in this sample translate to the same CDR3. This chain uses TRBV18 with TRBJ2-7, with D perhaps TRBD1 (6 bases). The CDR3 length is 13 residues. Germline assignment: CDR1 KGHSH and CDR2 LQKENI. The ends were cut back, 6 bases at V and 1 base at J, with 10 bases in the middle. The CDR3 sequence: CASSPGQSYEQYF. The CDR3 DNA is TGTGCCAGCTCGCCAGGACAGTCCTACGAGCAGTACTTC.

This rearrangement joins TRBV5-1 to TRBJ2-7; 9 bases are a match to TRBD1. J gave up 5 bases and V 0 bases, and 12 bases lay outside the gene matches. From germline, CDR1 is SGHRS and CDR2 YFSETQ. This CDR3 has 17 residues. CDR3 sequence (DNA): TGCGCCAGCAGCTTGGAGCTAACCGGGACAGGGCGAAACGAGCAGTACTTC. Its translation: CASSLELTGTGRNEQYF.

The rearrangement uses TRBV30 and TRBJ1-3, with D possibly TRBD1 on 5 matching bases. The CDR3 covers 14 residues. Trimming removed 2 bases at V and 0 bases at J, with 8 bases between. Germline loops: CDR1 GTSNPN, CDR2 SVGIG (reference sequence). The CDR3 bases are TGTGCCTGGAGTCTGACAGTCTCTGGAAACACCATATATTTT. Protein sequence: CAWSLTVSGNTIYF.

The chain links TRBV11-2 to TRBJ2-7; 11 positions agree with TRBD1. V was clipped by 5 bases and J by 13 bases; unmatched bases: 7. The germline V gene has CDR1 SGHAT and CDR2 FQNNGV. The CDR3 length is 12 residues. CDR3 loop: CASSLTGTGGYF. The CDR3 DNA follows: TGTGCCAGCAGCCTCACCGGGACAGGGGGTTACTTC.

This clone was detected only once. This chain joins TRBV4-2 and TRBJ2-7, with D hard to call. CDR3 length equals 13 residues. The germline gives CDR1 LGHNA, CDR2 YNFKEQ. The V gene lost 6 bases and the J gene lost 4 bases, with 13 bases spanning the gap. The CDR3 DNA sequence: TGTGCCAGCAGTCGGAACCAGGATTACGAGCAGTACTTC. The encoded protein is CASSRNQDYEQYF.

As for this clone: The final CDR3 position lacks the conserved phenylalanine or tryptophan, pointing to a likely read error. The DNA is omitted, as the CDR3 cannot be located on it reliably, and the CDR3 follows TCRdb's listing. The chain carries TRBV6-1 and TRBJ2-7. Germline values: CDR1 MNHNS, CDR2 SASEGT. The CDR3 spans 12 amino acids, including both terminal residues. This CDR3 reads CASSDTTRGLLL.

The rearrangement joins TRBV27 to TRBJ1-2; a possible D gene is TRBD1 (6 bases). Germline values: CDR1 MNHEY, CDR2 SMNVEV (reference sequence). The CDR3 extends over 16 amino acids. The V end lost 5 bases, the J end lost 0 bases, and 16 bases lay between the germline ends. The CDR3 bases are TGTGCCAGCAGTCCGGGACAACATTCGGCTAACTATGGCTACACCTTC. This codes for CASSPGQHSANYGYTF.

This rearrangement joins TRBV5-1 to TRBJ2-7; 9 bases map to TRBD1. CDR1 and CDR2 from the germline V gene are SGHRS and YFSETQ. There are 13 residues in the CDR3. After removal of 5 bases from V and 5 bases from J, the junction contained 5 bases not matched to a gene. Here the CDR3 DNA reads TGCGCCAGCAGTAGACAGGGGGGCAACGAGCAGTACTTC. This encodes CASSRQGGNEQYF.

The gene calls are TRBV5-1 and TRBJ2-3; 7 nucleotides match TRBD1. This CDR3 region has 15 residues. CDR1 SGHRS and CDR2 YFSETQ come from the germline V gene. Trimming at V came to 4 bases and at J to 1 base, leaving 6 bases not matched to a gene. The CDR3 coding sequence is TGCGCCAGCAGCGTGACAGGGCCCCGCACAGATACGCAGTATTTT. It translates to CASSVTGPRTDTQYF.

The chain recombines TRBV9 with TRBJ2-3; unclear D gene. Germline V gene sequence: CDR1 SGDLS, CDR2 YYNGEE. The CDR3 runs 13 residues. The V end lost 1 base, the J end lost 6 bases, and 9 bases lay between the germline ends. The CDR3 protein is CASSVRLRDTQYF. The CDR3 DNA sequence: TGTGCCAGCAGCGTACGGCTCCGGGATACGCAGTATTTT.

The CDR3 nucleotides are TGTGCCAGCAGCTTCGGGACTAGCGGGGGCCATGAGCAGTTCTTC. Its translation: CASSFGTSGGHEQFF. The J gene is TRBJ2-1, the V gene TRBV11-2; 14 bases line up with TRBD2. V lost 3 bases to trimming and J lost 8 bases; unmatched junction nucleotides: 3. Looked up from germline, CDR1 is SGHAT and CDR2 is FQNNGV. The length of the CDR3 is 15 residues.

The rearrangement links TRBV5-6 to TRBJ2-7, with TRBD2 identical over 8 bases. Trimming cost V 0 bases and J 5 bases; bases outside gene matches: 7. The V gene's germline CDR1 is SGHDT and CDR2 YYEEEE. The CDR3 totals 15 residues. CDR3 region: CASSLVGRAGHEQYF. The CDR3 nucleotides read TGTGCCAGCAGCTTGGTCGGGAGGGCCGGCCACGAGCAGTACTTC. The full variable domain, in which reference TRBV5-6 and TRBJ2-7 provide the parts outside the CDR3, is DAGVTQSPTHLIKTRGQQVTLRCSPKSGHDTVSWYQQALGQGPQFIFQYYEEEERQRGNFPDRFSGHQFPNYSSELNVNALLLGDSALYLCASSLVGRAGHEQYFGPGTRLTVT.

V usage is TRBV10-1 and J usage is TRBJ2-2; 7 nucleotides line up with TRBD2. The ends lost 0 bases at V and 5 bases at J; junction bases unmatched: 9. Germline CDR1 is WNHNN and CDR2 is SYGVQD (reference sequence). There are 17 residues in the CDR3. The CDR3 DNA follows: TGCGCCAGCAGTGAGTCACTAGGCGGGAGTTTGACCGGGGAGCTGTTTTTT. Translation gives CASSESLGGSLTGELFF.

The rearrangement links TRBV29-1 to TRBJ1-1; maybe TRBD1 (6 bases). V lost 7 bases, J lost 1 base, and 16 bases lay in between. The CDR3 runs to 14 residues. Germline CDR1 and CDR2: SQVTM and ANQGSEA. The CDR3 nucleotides read TGCAGCGCTCGAGGGGGGCCCCCGAACACTGAAGCTTTCTTT. Translation: CSARGGPPNTEAFF.

V usage is TRBV18 and J usage is TRBJ2-7; the match to TRBD1 covers 7 bases. V lost 5 bases and J lost 3; bases outside the gene matches: 4. Per the germline V gene, CDR1 is KGHSH and CDR2 is LQKENI. This CDR3 is built from 13 residues. The CDR3 protein is CASSTGQYYEQYF. As DNA, the CDR3 is TGTGCCAGCTCAACGGGACAGTACTACGAGCAGTACTTC.

The chain joins TRBV6-1 to TRBJ1-1, with D unresolved. The germline gives CDR1 MNHNS, CDR2 SASEGT. This CDR3 has 15 amino acids. V lost 2 bases and J lost 5, with 15 bases in between. CDR3 sequence: CASSEFQLVGTEAFF. CDR3 in DNA: TGTGCCAGCAGTGAATTCCAGCTTGTGGGGACTGAAGCTTTCTTT.